This T cell receptor (beta chain) comes out of a study of T cell responses to AZD1222 COVID-19 vaccine. Overall study findings and caveats: Clonal diversity may have been underestimated, and the donors were mostly white British, with more females than males.

Details on this clone: The antigen remains unidentified.

Produced via immunoSEQ multiplex PCR; TCRdb's table is partial and in-frame only. Here the sample spans over 95,000 clones, approximately 84% being singletons. V trimming: 6 bases; J trimming: 4 bases; junction bases outside the gene matches: 5. CDR3 size: 14 residues. The germline V gene encodes CDR1 LNHDA and CDR2 SQIVND (reference sequence). This chain connects TRBV19 to TRBJ1-4; 7 bases match TRBD1. Sequencing used peripheral blood, obtained 28 days after the second AZD1222 dose. This sequence originates from an adult who received the AZD1222 COVID-19 vaccine. CDR3 bases: TGTGCCAGTAGCCTGACAGGGAATAATGAAAAACTGTTTTTT. It yields the protein CASSLTGNNEKLFF.